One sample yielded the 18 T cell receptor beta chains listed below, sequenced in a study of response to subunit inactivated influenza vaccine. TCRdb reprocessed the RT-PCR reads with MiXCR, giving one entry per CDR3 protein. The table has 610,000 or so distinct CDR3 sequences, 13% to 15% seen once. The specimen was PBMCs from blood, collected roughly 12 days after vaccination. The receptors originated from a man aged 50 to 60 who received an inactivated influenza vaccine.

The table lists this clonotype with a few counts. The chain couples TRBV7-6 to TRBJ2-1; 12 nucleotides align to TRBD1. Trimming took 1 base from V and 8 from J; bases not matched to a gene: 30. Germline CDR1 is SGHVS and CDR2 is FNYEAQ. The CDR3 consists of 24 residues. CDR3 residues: CASSLVGDRGLSFWRTLYMDEQFF. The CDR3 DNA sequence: TGTGCCAGCAGCTTAGTAGGGGACAGGGGGCTCTCGTTCTGGCGGACACTGTATATGGATGAGCAGTTCTTC. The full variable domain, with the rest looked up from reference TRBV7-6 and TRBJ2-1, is GAGVSQSPRYKVTKRGQDVALRCDPISGHVSLYWYRQALGQGPEFLTYFNYEAQQDKSGLPNDRFSAERPEGSISTLTIQRTEQRDSAMYRCASSLVGDRGLSFWRTLYMDEQFFGPGTRLTVL.

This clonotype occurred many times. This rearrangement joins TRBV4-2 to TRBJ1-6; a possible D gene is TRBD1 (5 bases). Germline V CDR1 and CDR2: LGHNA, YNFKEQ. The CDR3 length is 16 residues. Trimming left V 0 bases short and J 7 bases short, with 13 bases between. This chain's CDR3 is CASSQELQGANSPLHF. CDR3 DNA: TGTGCCAGCAGCCAAGAGCTCCAGGGAGCGAATTCACCCCTCCACTTT.

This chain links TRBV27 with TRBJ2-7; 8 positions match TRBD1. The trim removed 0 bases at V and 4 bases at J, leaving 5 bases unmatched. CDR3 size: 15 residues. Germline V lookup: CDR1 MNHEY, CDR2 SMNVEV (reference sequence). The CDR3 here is CASSLSSQGAYEQYF. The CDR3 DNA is TGTGCCAGCAGTTTATCGAGTCAGGGGGCTTACGAGCAGTACTTC.

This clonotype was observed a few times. The DNA for the CDR3 is TGCGCCAGCAGCTTCCCAGAGGGGAGCACAGATACGCAGTATTTT. Protein: CASSFPEGSTDTQYF. The rearrangement uses TRBV5-1 and TRBJ2-3; D possibly uses TRBD1 or TRBD2 (5 bases each). V was shortened by 2 bases and J by 0 bases, with 10 bases between the two germline ends. Germline V lookup: CDR1 SGHRS, CDR2 YFSETQ. CDR3 length: 15 residues.

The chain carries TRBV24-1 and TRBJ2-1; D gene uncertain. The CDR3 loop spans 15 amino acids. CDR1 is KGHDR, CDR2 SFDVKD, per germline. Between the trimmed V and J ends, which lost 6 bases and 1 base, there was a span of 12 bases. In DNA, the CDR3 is TGTGCCACCAGTTACGGTGAAGGGTCCTACAATGAGCAGTTCTTC. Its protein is CATSYGEGSYNEQFF.

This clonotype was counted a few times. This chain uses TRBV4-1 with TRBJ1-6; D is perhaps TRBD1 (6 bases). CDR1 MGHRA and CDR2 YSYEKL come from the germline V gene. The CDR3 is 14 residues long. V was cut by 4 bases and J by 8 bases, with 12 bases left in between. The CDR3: CASSPTGAHSPLHF. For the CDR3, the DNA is TGCGCCAGCAGCCCGACAGGAGCGCATTCACCCCTCCACTTT.

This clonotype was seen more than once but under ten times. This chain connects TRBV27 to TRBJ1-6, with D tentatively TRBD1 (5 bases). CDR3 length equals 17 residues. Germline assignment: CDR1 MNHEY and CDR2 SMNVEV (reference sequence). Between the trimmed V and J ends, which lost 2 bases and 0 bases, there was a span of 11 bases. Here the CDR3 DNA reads TGTGCCAGCAGTTTAGGGCAGGGTAGCTCCTATAATTCACCCCTCCACTTT. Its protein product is CASSLGQGSSYNSPLHF.

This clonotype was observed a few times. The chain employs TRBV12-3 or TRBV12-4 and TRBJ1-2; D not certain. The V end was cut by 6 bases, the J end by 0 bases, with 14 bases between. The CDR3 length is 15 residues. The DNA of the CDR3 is TGTGCCAGCAGGCGGACGGGAGCTACTAACTATGGCTACACCTTC. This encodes CASRRTGATNYGYTF.

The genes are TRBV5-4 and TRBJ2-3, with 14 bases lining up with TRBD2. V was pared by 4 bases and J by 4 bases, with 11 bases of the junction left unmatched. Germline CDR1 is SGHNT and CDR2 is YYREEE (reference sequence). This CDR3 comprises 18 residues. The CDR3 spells CASSETSGGDRDADTQYF. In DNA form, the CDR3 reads TGTGCCAGCAGCGAGACTAGCGGGGGGGACCGGGACGCAGATACGCAGTATTTT.

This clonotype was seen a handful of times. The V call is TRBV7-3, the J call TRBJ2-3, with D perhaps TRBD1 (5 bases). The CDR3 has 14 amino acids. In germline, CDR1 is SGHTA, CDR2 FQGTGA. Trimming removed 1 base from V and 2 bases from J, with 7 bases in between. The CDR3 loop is CASSLMGPTDTQYF. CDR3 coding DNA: TGTGCCAGCAGCTTAATGGGGCCCACAGATACGCAGTATTTT.

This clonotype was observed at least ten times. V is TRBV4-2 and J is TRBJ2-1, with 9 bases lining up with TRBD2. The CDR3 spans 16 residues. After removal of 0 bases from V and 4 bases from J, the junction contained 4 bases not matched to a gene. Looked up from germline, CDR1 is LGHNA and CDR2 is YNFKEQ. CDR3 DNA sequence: TGTGCCAGCAGCCAAGAACCAGCGGGGGGTTACAATGAGCAGTTCTTC. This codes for CASSQEPAGGYNEQFF.

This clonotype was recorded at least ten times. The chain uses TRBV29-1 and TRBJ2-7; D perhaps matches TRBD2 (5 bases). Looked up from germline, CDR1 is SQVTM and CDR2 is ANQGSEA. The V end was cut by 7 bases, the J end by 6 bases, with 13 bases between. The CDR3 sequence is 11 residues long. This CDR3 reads CSAILAGEQYF. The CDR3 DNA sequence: TGCAGCGCCATCCTCGCGGGCGAGCAGTACTTC.

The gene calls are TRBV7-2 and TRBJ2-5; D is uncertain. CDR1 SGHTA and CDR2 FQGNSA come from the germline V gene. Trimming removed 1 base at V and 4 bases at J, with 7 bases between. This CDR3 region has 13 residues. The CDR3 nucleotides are TGTGCCAGCAGCTTAGTATATCGAGAGACCCAGTACTTC. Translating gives CASSLVYRETQYF. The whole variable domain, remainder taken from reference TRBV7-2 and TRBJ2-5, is GAGVSQSPSNKVTEKGKDVELRCDPISGHTALYWYRQSLGQGLEFLIYFQGNSAPDKSGLPSDRFSAERTGGSVSTLTIQRTQQEDSAVYLCASSLVYRETQYFGPGTRLLVL.

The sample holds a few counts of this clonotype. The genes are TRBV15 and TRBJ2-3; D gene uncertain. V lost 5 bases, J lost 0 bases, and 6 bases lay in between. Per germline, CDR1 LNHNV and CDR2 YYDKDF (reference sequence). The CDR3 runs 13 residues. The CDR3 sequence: CATSDTSTDTQYF. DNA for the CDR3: TGTGCCACCAGCGATACAAGCACAGATACGCAGTATTTT.

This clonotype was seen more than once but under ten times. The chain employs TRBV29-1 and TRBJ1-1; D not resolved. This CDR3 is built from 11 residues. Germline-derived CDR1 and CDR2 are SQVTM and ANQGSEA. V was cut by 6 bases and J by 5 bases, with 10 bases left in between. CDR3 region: CSVAHGTEAFF. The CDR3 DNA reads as TGCAGCGTCGCCCATGGGACTGAAGCTTTCTTT.

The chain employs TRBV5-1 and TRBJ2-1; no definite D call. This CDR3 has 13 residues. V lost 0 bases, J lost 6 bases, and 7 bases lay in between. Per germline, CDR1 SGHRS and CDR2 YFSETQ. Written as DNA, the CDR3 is TGCGCCAGCAGCTTGGGCAGGACCAATGAGCAGTTCTTC. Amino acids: CASSLGRTNEQFF.

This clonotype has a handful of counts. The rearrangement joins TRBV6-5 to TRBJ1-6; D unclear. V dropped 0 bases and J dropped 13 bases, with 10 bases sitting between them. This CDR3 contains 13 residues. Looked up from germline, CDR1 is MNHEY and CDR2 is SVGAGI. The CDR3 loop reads CASSYSKWTPLHF. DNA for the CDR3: TGTGCCAGCAGTTACTCGAAGTGGACCCCCCTCCACTTT.

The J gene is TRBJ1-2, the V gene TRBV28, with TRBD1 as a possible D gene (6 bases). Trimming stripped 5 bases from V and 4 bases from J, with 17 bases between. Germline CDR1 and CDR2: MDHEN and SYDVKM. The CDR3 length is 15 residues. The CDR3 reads CASSLSGGGGYGYTF. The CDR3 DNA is TGTGCCAGCAGTCTCTCCGGGGGGGGCGGCTATGGCTACACCTTC.